This T cell receptor (beta chain) is drawn from a study of shared clonotypes between healthy human individuals. Sequencing was at deep level. Sequencing was performed with immunoSEQ multiplex PCR; in TCRdb, only in-frame clones are kept and a portion is missing. The repertoire holds about 680,000 clones, with about 90% as singletons. Turning to this clone: Antigen specificity is unknown.

Naive CD8 cells comprised CD45RO-negative, CCR7-positively selected cells, excluding terminally differentiated effector memory CD45RA+ cells. V shed 3 bases and J shed 2 bases, with 11 bases lying between them. Germline V gene lookup returns CDR1 SNHLY and CDR2 FYNNEI. The CDR3 loop spans 15 amino acids. Study-wide results and caveats: Sharing of clonotypes among donors was expected to vary with sequencing depth.

This TCR was recovered from a man aged 25 to 40 in good health. The rearrangement uses TRBV2 and TRBJ2-1; no clear D. Material for sequencing was naive CD8+ T cells sorted from blood. CDR3 protein: CASSDGNPPYNEQFF. As DNA, the CDR3 is TGTGCCAGCAGTGATGGTAACCCGCCCTACAATGAGCAGTTCTTC.